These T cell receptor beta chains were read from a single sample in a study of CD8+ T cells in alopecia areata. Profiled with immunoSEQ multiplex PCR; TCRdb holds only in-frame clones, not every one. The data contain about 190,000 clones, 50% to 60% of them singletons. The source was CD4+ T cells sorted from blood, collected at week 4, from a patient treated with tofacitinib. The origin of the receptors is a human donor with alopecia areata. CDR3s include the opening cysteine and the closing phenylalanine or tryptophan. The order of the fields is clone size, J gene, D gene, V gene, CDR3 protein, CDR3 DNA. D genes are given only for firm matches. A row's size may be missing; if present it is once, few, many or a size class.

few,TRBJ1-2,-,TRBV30,CAWAAQGPHYGYTF,TGTGCCTGGGCAGCCCAGGGCCCGCACTATGGCTACACCTTC
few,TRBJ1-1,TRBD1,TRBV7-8,CASGTGVTEAFF,TGTGCCAGCGGGACAGGGGTTACTGAAGCTTTCTTT
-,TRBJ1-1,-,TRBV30,CAWSLSTEAFF,TGTGCCTGGAGTTTGAGCACTGAAGCTTTCTTT
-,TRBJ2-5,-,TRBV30,CAWSLGQKETQYF,TGTGCCTGGAGTCTCGGACAAAAAGAGACCCAGTACTTC
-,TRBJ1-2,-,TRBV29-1,CSVDRYGYTF,TGCAGCGTTGACCGTTATGGCTACACCTTC
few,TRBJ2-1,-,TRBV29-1,CSVGEQFF,TGCAGCGTTGGTGAGCAGTTCTTC
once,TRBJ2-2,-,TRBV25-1,CASGRGTGELFF,TGTGCCAGCGGGAGAGGAACCGGGGAGCTGTTTTTT
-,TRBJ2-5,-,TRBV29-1,CSVGVSQETQYF,TGCAGCGTTGGCGTTAGCCAAGAGACCCAGTACTTC
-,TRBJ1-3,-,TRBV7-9,CASSLDLGPRAGNTIYF,TGTGCCAGCAGCTTAGATCTTGGGCCGAGGGCTGGAAACACCATATATTTT
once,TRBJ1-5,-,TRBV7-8,CASSPAARGHQPQHF,TGTGCCAGCAGCCCCGCGGCCAGGGGACATCAGCCCCAGCATTTT
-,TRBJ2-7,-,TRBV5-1,CASGQAATSGVDEQYF,TGCGCCAGCGGCCAAGCGGCCACCAGTGGGGTCGACGAGCAGTACTTC
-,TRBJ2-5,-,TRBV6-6,CASTSAGRSETQYF,TGTGCCAGCACCAGCGCGGGACGCTCAGAGACCCAGTACTTC
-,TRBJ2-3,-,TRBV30,CAWSVQKVGTQYF,TGTGCCTGGAGTGTACAGAAGGTTGGTACGCAGTATTTT
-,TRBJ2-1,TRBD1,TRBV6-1,CASSEGWTGKNEQFF,TGTGCCAGCAGTGAAGGTTGGACAGGGAAAAATGAGCAGTTCTTC
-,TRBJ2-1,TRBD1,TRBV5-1,CASSLGDRIGNEQFF,TGCGCCAGCAGCTTGGGGGACAGGATAGGGAATGAGCAGTTCTTC
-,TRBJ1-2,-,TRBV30,CAWSVGGAGNNHYGYTF,TGTGCCTGGAGTGTAGGCGGGGCAGGGAATAATCACTATGGCTACACCTTC
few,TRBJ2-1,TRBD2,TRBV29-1,CSGSRTSRTYRNEQFF,TGCAGCGGTTCGCGGACTAGCCGTACGTATAGGAATGAGCAGTTCTTC
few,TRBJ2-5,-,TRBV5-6,CASSLSIGETQYF,TGTGCCAGCAGCTTGAGCATCGGCGAGACCCAGTACTTC
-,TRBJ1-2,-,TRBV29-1,CSVPRVGYGYTF,TGCAGCGTCCCCAGGGTAGGCTATGGCTACACCTTC
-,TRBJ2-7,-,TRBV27,CASSSTGSTNLRYSEQYF,TGTGCCAGCAGTTCTACAGGTTCCACCAATTTACGATATTCCGAGCAGTACTTC
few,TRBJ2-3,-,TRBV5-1,CASSLTDTQYF,TGCGCCAGCAGCCTCACAGATACGCAGTATTTT
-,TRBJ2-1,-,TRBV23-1,CASSQSPKLSANEQFF,TGCGCCAGCAGTCAATCTCCCAAGCTCAGTGCCAATGAGCAGTTCTTC
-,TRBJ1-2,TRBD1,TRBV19,CASRTGSGISNYGYTF,TGTGCCAGTAGGACAGGGTCGGGGATTTCGAACTATGGCTACACCTTC
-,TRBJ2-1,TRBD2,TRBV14,CASSQEVTSAYSYNEQFF,TGTGCCAGCAGCCAAGAAGTGACTAGCGCCTACTCCTACAATGAGCAGTTCTTC
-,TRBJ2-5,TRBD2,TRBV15,CATGVAGGETQYF,TGTGCCACCGGGGTAGCGGGGGGTGAGACCCAGTACTTC
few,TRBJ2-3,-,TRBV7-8,CASSLAGFDTQYF,TGTGCCAGCAGCTTAGCGGGTTTTGATACGCAGTATTTT